The rows below give T cell receptor beta chains drawn from one sample of a study of control samples from healthy donors and cancer patients. TCRdb keeps only in-frame clones here, not all; method: immunoSEQ multiplex PCR. The sample consists of 150,000 or so clones, around 95% of them appearing once. Sequencing used blood. Source of these receptors: a man in his forties in good health. CDR3s include the opening cysteine and the closing phenylalanine or tryptophan. Each record gives: V gene, J gene, D gene, clone size, CDR3 protein, CDR3 DNA. A D gene is named only where the DNA matches it firmly. A clone size is listed for some rows: how often the clone was seen (once, few, many), or a class if it is expanded.

V: TRBV7-9; J: TRBJ2-3; D: NA; size: once; CDR3: CASPEGTDTQYF; DNA: TGTGCCAGCCCCGAGGGGACAGATACGCAGTATTTT
V: TRBV7-2; J: TRBJ2-1; D: TRBD2; size: NA; CDR3: CASSLAAGGLGVSYNEQFF; DNA: TGTGCCAGCAGCTTAGCGGCGGGGGGGCTCGGTGTCTCCTACAATGAGCAGTTCTTC
V: TRBV7-2; J: TRBJ2-7; D: NA; size: once; CDR3: CASSLDSSYEQYF; DNA: TGTGCCAGCAGCCTGGACAGTTCCTACGAGCAGTACTTC
V: TRBV28; J: TRBJ1-1; D: NA; size: NA; CDR3: CASSAYRNTEAFF; DNA: TGTGCCAGCAGTGCATACAGGAACACTGAAGCTTTCTTT
V: TRBV24-1; J: TRBJ1-1; D: NA; size: NA; CDR3: CATSDPGRTEAFF; DNA: TGTGCCACCAGTGATCCCGGGAGGACTGAAGCTTTCTTT
V: TRBV11-2; J: TRBJ2-5; D: TRBD2; size: once; CDR3: CASSLGPSGVLGETQYF; DNA: TGTGCCAGCAGCTTAGGACCTAGCGGGGTGTTAGGGGAGACCCAGTACTTC
V: TRBV2; J: TRBJ1-1; D: NA; size: NA; CDR3: CASSPDSGGAFF; DNA: TGTGCCAGCAGTCCCGACTCCGGAGGAGCTTTCTTT
V: TRBV5-1; J: TRBJ1-2; D: NA; size: NA; CDR3: CASSLRPQGPLNYGYTF; DNA: TGCGCCAGCAGCTTGCGCCCTCAGGGGCCGTTAAACTATGGCTACACCTTC
V: TRBV30; J: TRBJ1-2; D: TRBD1; size: NA; CDR3: CAWGTGTYYGYTF; DNA: TGTGCCTGGGGGACAGGGACCTACTATGGCTACACCTTC
V: TRBV6-1; J: TRBJ1-2; D: NA; size: NA; CDR3: CASSEADSPWDYGYTF; DNA: TGTGCCAGCAGTGAAGCGGACAGCCCCTGGGACTATGGCTACACCTTC
V: TRBV7-3; J: TRBJ2-7; D: TRBD1; size: NA; CDR3: CASSLRGTGGSYEQYF; DNA: TGTGCCAGCAGCTTAAGGGGGACAGGGGGCTCCTACGAGCAGTACTTC
V: TRBV18; J: TRBJ2-7; D: TRBD1; size: NA; CDR3: CASSPQGGSSTHEQYF; DNA: TGTGCCAGCTCACCTCAAGGGGGCTCCTCTACCCACGAGCAGTACTTC
V: TRBV27; J: TRBJ2-7; D: NA; size: once; CDR3: CASSLRFPDSVYEQYF; DNA: TGTGCCAGCAGTTTACGGTTCCCCGACAGCGTTTACGAGCAGTACTTC
V: TRBV6-1; J: TRBJ1-6; D: NA; size: NA; CDR3: CASSEAAGLSPLHF; DNA: TGTGCCAGCAGTGAAGCGGCAGGTTTGTCACCCCTCCACTTT
V: TRBV19; J: TRBJ1-4; D: NA; size: once; CDR3: CASSTGEKLFF; DNA: TGTGCCAGCTCCACTGGTGAAAAACTGTTTTTT
V: TRBV6-1; J: TRBJ1-1; D: TRBD1; size: NA; CDR3: CASSEDRGITEAFF; DNA: TGTGCCAGCAGTGAGGACAGGGGAATCACTGAAGCTTTCTTT